Shown below are 9 T cell receptor beta chains from a single sample sequenced in a study of T cell responses to AZD1222 COVID-19 vaccine. Repertoires were generated with immunoSEQ multiplex PCR, while TCRdb's copy carries only in-frame clones and drops some. Here the sample spans about 100,000 clones, 90% being singletons. This specimen was peripheral blood, taken on day 0 of AZD1222 vaccination. These receptors all stem from an adult in good health.

The CDR3 is CASSDSVLTPYEQYF. The CDR3 DNA follows: TGCGCCAGCAGCGATTCCGTACTGACACCCTACGAGCAGTACTTC. J is TRBJ2-7 and V is TRBV5-1; D is unclear. V lost 4 bases to trimming and J lost 2 bases, with 16 bases between them. Germline CDR1 is SGHRS and CDR2 is YFSETQ. The CDR3 covers 15 residues.

V is TRBV5-6 and J is TRBJ1-5; weak D call: TRBD1 (6 bases). This CDR3 has 14 residues. Germline V CDR1 and CDR2: SGHDT, YYEEEE. Trimming removed 4 bases at V and 3 bases at J, with 11 bases between. The CDR3, as DNA: TGTGCCAGCAGCCGGAGGGGGGCCAATCAGCCCCAGCATTTT. This sequence encodes CASSRRGANQPQHF.

The CDR3 protein is CAWSRGTSGGATEQFF. The CDR3 DNA is TGTGCCTGGAGTCGCGGGACTAGCGGGGGGGCGACTGAGCAGTTCTTC. The chain links TRBV30 to TRBJ2-1; 16 bases are a match to TRBD2. Germline CDR1 reads GTSNPN; CDR2 reads SVGIG (reference sequence). The J segment lost 9 bases and the V segment lost 2 bases, leaving 7 bases of the junction unmatched. This CDR3 has 16 amino acids.

The genes are TRBV12-5 and TRBJ2-1; 7 positions match TRBD1. Germline V lookup: CDR1 LGHNT, CDR2 FRNRAP. The CDR3 runs to 16 residues. With V trimmed by 0 bases and J by 9 bases, 11 bases remained unmatched. In nucleotides, the CDR3 is TGTGCTAGTGGTTTGGTACTTACAGGGGCCTCCGGTGAGCAGTTCTTC. This sequence encodes CASGLVLTGASGEQFF.

The chain couples TRBV6-6 to TRBJ2-5; D is ambiguous. Germline V CDR1 and CDR2: MNHNY, SVGAGI (reference sequence). There are 12 residues in the CDR3. With 2 bases removed from V and 5 bases from J, the gap between germline ends came to 6 bases. Here the CDR3 reads CASSYLTETQYF. The CDR3 DNA is TGTGCCAGCAGTTACCTTACGGAGACCCAGTACTTC.

This clone was seen a single time. The rearrangement uses TRBV6-2 or TRBV6-3 and TRBJ2-2, with D possibly TRBD2 on 5 matching bases. Trimming removed 6 bases from V and 3 bases from J, with 17 bases in between. Germline assignment: CDR1 MNHEY and CDR2 SVGEGT. The length of the CDR3 is 16 residues. CDR3: CASSHGSLGDTGELFF. CDR3 bases: TGTGCCAGCAGCCATGGCTCACTCGGGGACACCGGGGAGCTGTTTTTT.

This clone was seen just once. V and J are TRBV9 and TRBJ1-6; TRBD1 might be the D (5 bases). V was shortened by 6 bases and J by 7 bases, with 14 bases between the two germline ends. Germline values: CDR1 SGDLS, CDR2 YYNGEE. This CDR3 has 14 residues. Written as DNA, the CDR3 is TGTGCCAGCAAAAGGGCAGGGACCAATTCACCCCTCCACTTT. Its translation: CASKRAGTNSPLHF.

This chain connects TRBV27 to TRBJ1-2, with D possibly matching TRBD1 (5 bases). The germline V and J ends were trimmed by 6 bases and 0 bases, with 8 bases remaining between them. CDR3 length: 13 residues. Germline lookup yields CDR1 MNHEY and CDR2 SMNVEV (reference sequence). CDR3 in amino acids: CASRMGANYGYTF. The CDR3 DNA sequence: TGTGCCAGCAGAATGGGGGCTAACTATGGCTACACCTTC.

This chain uses TRBV28 with TRBJ1-6; D might be TRBD1 (5 bases). Germline values: CDR1 MDHEN, CDR2 SYDVKM. The V end lost 6 bases, the J end lost 0 bases, and 18 bases lay between the germline ends. The CDR3 covers 18 residues. The CDR3 spells CASSPIVPDNSYNSPLHF. The DNA for the CDR3 is TGTGCCAGCAGCCCCATAGTACCGGACAACTCCTATAATTCACCCCTCCACTTT.